This record looks at one TCR beta chain sequence and its context. As yet, its antigen is unknown. The data originate from a study of CXCR3-negative and CXCR3-positive naive CD8 T cells. Study results and limitations: The majority of assays used fresh PBMCs, and CXCR3 expression partially decreased after cryopreservation. Naive cells positive for CXCR3 carried more hydrophobic TRB CDR3s than CXCR3-negative ones. Naive subsets did not differ in surface CD5, and the authors estimated TCR strength using properties of the TRB CDR3.

Germline V CDR1 and CDR2: LGHNA, YSLEER. The CDR3 has 15 amino acids. Via 5' RACE with UMI labels, TRB cDNA libraries were prepared. TCRdb re-analyzed the 5' RACE reads; it lists each CDR3 protein once, without DNA. Listed are over 55,000 distinct CDR3 sequences; about 0.57% falls within the top ten. This sequence joins TRBV4-3 and TRBJ2-7; without DNA, the TCRdb call of TRBD1 cannot be checked. The specimen sequenced was naive CXCR3+ CD8+ T cells from blood. Regarding subset: CD45RO-CCR7+CD27+CD95- naive CD8+ T cells expressing CXCR3 (TNR3+). The clonotype was recovered from a human donor in good health. Some clones in this sample may be carry-over from other donors' samples. This chain's CDR3 is CASSQDRDSSYEQYF.